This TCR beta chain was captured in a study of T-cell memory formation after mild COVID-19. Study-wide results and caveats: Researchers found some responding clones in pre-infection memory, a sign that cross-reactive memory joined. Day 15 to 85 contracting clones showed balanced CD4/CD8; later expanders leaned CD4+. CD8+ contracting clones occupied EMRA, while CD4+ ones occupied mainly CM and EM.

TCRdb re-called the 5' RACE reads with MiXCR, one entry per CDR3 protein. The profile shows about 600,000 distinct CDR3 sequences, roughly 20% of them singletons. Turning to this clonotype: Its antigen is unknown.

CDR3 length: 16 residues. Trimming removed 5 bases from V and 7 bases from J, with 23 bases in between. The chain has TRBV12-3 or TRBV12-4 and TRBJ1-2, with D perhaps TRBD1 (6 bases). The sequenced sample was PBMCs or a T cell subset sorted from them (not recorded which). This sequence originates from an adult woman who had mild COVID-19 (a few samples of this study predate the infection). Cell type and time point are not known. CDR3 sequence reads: CASSPADRMGSGGYTF. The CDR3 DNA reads TGTGCCAGCAGTCCCGCCGACAGGATGGGATCGGGTGGCTACACCTTC.